A selection of T cell receptor beta chains follows, all from one sample in a study of blood T cell repertoires in COVID-19. Libraries were prepared by immunoSEQ multiplex PCR; TCRdb keeps only in-frame clonotypes and omits some of them. The sample shows some 150,000 clones, more than 75% of them seen only once. Sequenced material: peripheral blood. These receptors were taken from a man aged 55-75 years with acute or convalescent COVID-19. Both conserved end residues are part of each CDR3. D genes are given only for firm matches. For some rows the clone size is stated as once, few or many, or as a class when expanded; others skip it.

D,J,size,V,DNA,CDR3
TRBD1,TRBJ1-3,.,TRBV3-1/TRBV3-2,TGTGCCAGCAGCCAAGGACAGGGTTCATCTGGAAACACCATATATTTT,CASSQGQGSSGNTIYF
TRBD1,TRBJ1-1,.,TRBV30,TGTGCCTGGGGGGTAATACAGGGGGCGAGTACTGAAGCTTTCTTT,CAWGVIQGASTEAFF
TRBD2,TRBJ2-7,.,TRBV6-1,TGTGCCAGCAGTGAAGCGCAACTGAGCGGGGGGACCGAGCAGTACTTC,CASSEAQLSGGTEQYF
.,TRBJ2-3,few,TRBV7-9,TGTGCCAGCAGCTTATTGGCAGGGGGCACAGATACGCAGTATTTT,CASSLLAGGTDTQYF
.,TRBJ1-1,.,TRBV3-1/TRBV3-2,TGTGCCAGCAGCCGCGAGGGGAACACTGAAGCTTTCTTT,CASSREGNTEAFF
.,TRBJ2-7,.,TRBV2,TGTGCCAGCAGTGTCCTAGCGATCTCCTACGAGCAGTACTTC,CASSVLAISYEQYF
.,TRBJ1-5,.,TRBV10-3,TGTGCCATCAGTACCCAGGAACATCAGCCCCAGCATTTT,CAISTQEHQPQHF
TRBD1,TRBJ1-1,.,TRBV19,TGTGCCAGCGTTGGACAGGGCGGCCTTATGAACACTGAAGCTTTCTTT,CASVGQGGLMNTEAFF
TRBD1,TRBJ2-1,.,TRBV27,TGTGCCAGCCGACCAAACAGGGGGTCCAATGAGCAGTTCTTC,CASRPNRGSNEQFF
.,TRBJ2-7,.,TRBV7-8,TGTGCCAGCAGCCGAGCGGTTAGGAGGGGCTACGAGCAGTACTTC,CASSRAVRRGYEQYF
TRBD1,TRBJ2-7,.,TRBV30,TGTGCCTGGAGCAAACAGGGGTACGAGCAGTACTTC,CAWSKQGYEQYF
.,TRBJ2-3,.,TRBV5-1,TGCGCCAGCAGCTCGACCCCAGGCTTGGAGGGCACAGATACGCAGTATTTT,CASSSTPGLEGTDTQYF
.,TRBJ1-1,.,TRBV27,TGTGCCAGCAGTTTAAGAGGTCTGAACACTGAAGCTTTCTTT,CASSLRGLNTEAFF
.,TRBJ1-2,many,TRBV29-1,TGCAGCGTTGAAGATATGGACACCGGGCTTAGCTATGGCTACACCTTC,CSVEDMDTGLSYGYTF
.,TRBJ1-1,.,TRBV10-3,TGTGCCATCAGAGACAAGTTAGGCACTGAAGCTTTCTTT,CAIRDKLGTEAFF
.,TRBJ2-1,.,TRBV19,TGTGCCAGTAGGGAGGGGCCCGCGTGGGATGAGCAGTTCTTC,CASREGPAWDEQFF
.,TRBJ2-6,.,TRBV15,TGTGCCACCAGCTCACAATTCTCTGGGGCCAACGTCCTGACTTTC,CATSSQFSGANVLTF
.,TRBJ2-7,.,TRBV28,TGTGCCAGCAGCCCATTCGTAGTCGGGGAGCACGAGCAGTACTTC,CASSPFVVGEHEQYF
.,TRBJ2-7,.,TRBV12-3/TRBV12-4,TGTGCCAGCAGTCCGGACAGTGTCGAGCAGTACTTC,CASSPDSVEQYF
.,TRBJ2-3,.,TRBV4-2,TGTGCCAGCAGCCATTCGCCGGGACAAAAGAGGACAGATACGCAGTATTTT,CASSHSPGQKRTDTQYF
.,TRBJ2-7,.,TRBV18,TGTGCCAGCTCACCAAGTTTAACTAGCTACGAGCAGTACTTC,CASSPSLTSYEQYF
TRBD1,TRBJ2-2,.,TRBV5-6,TGTGCCAGCAGCTTTCAGGGGGCGGCCGGGGAGCTGTTTTTT,CASSFQGAAGELFF
.,TRBJ2-3,.,TRBV28,TGTGCCACTAGGGGACTGCCGGGAGATACGCAGTATTTT,CATRGLPGDTQYF
TRBD1,TRBJ2-7,once,TRBV29-1,TGCAGCGTTGGGACAGGATACCACGAGCAGTACTTC,CSVGTGYHEQYF
TRBD1,TRBJ1-5,.,TRBV28,TGTGCCAGTACAGGGGTCAATAGCAATCAGCCCCAGCATTTT,CASTGVNSNQPQHF
TRBD2,TRBJ2-7,.,TRBV5-4,TGTGCCAGCAGTTATCCCGGACTAGCGGGAAAAACCTACGAGCAGTACTTC,CASSYPGLAGKTYEQYF
.,TRBJ2-1,.,TRBV23-1,TGCGCCAGCAGTCTCAATGGGTCAGGCAGGTACAATGAGCAGTTCTTC,CASSLNGSGRYNEQFF
.,TRBJ1-5,.,TRBV5-4,TGTGCCAGCAATGTCTACGGGGGCAATCAGCCCCAGCATTTT,CASNVYGGNQPQHF
.,TRBJ2-1,.,TRBV29-1,TGCAGCGTTGAATCGGGGGCGGGAGTTGGCAATGAGCAGTTCTTC,CSVESGAGVGNEQFF
TRBD2,TRBJ2-7,.,TRBV9,TGTGCCAGCAGCGTAGAAGGCAGCGGGAGTTACGAGCAGTACTTC,CASSVEGSGSYEQYF
.,TRBJ1-2,.,TRBV6-1,TGTGCCAGCAGTGAAGGGAGGCCAGACTATGGCTACACCTTC,CASSEGRPDYGYTF
.,TRBJ2-7,.,TRBV11-2,TGTGCCAGCAGCTTCCACCTAGAGCAGTACTTC,CASSFHLEQYF
.,TRBJ1-5,.,TRBV6-4,TGTGCCAGCAGTGACCCGGACAGAGACAGCAATCAGCCCCAGCATTTT,CASSDPDRDSNQPQHF
.,TRBJ2-3,.,TRBV6-5,TGTGCCAGCAGGCGCAGCACAGATACGCAGTATTTT,CASRRSTDTQYF
TRBD2,TRBJ2-1,.,TRBV4-2,TGTGCCAGCAGCCAAGTCCCTGCTAGCGGGAGGTTGATTGAGCAGTTCTTC,CASSQVPASGRLIEQFF
.,TRBJ2-7,.,TRBV4-2,TGTGCCAGCAGCCAAGAGGGGGCGGGAGTCATCTACGAGCAGTACTTC,CASSQEGAGVIYEQYF
TRBD2,TRBJ2-4,.,TRBV19,TGTGCCAGTAGTATGCGTCTAGCGGGAGGGCCGAGGGGAGCCAAAAACATTCAGTACTTC,CASSMRLAGGPRGAKNIQYF
TRBD1,TRBJ2-7,.,TRBV19,TGTGCCAGTAGTGGTTGGACAGGGGGCCAGTCGGGCGGTGAGCAGTACTTC,CASSGWTGGQSGGEQYF
TRBD1,TRBJ1-2,.,TRBV19,TGTGCCAGTAGTCCAACAGGGGGCAGCTATGGCTACACCTTC,CASSPTGGSYGYTF
TRBD1,TRBJ1-2,.,TRBV4-1,TGCGCCAGCAGCCAATATGGGACAGGGGTCTATGGCTACACCTTC,CASSQYGTGVYGYTF
TRBD1,TRBJ2-7,.,TRBV6-6,TGTGCCAGCAGAAGCCCCGGGACAGGGGGTAACGAGCAGTACTTC,CASRSPGTGGNEQYF
TRBD1,TRBJ2-1,.,TRBV27,TGTGCCAGCAGACCAGGACAGGGGAGCGATGAGCAGTTCTTC,CASRPGQGSDEQFF
TRBD1,TRBJ2-7,.,TRBV28,TGTGCCAGCAGTCCCCCTGCGAGACAGGGGAACGAGCAGTACTTC,CASSPPARQGNEQYF
TRBD1,TRBJ2-3,.,TRBV10-3,TGTGCCATCAGTGAGTCGGGGACAGGCACAGATACGCAGTATTTT,CAISESGTGTDTQYF
TRBD2,TRBJ2-2,.,TRBV27,TGTGCCAGCAGTTTTGGGAGGGGTACCGGGGAGCTGTTTTTT,CASSFGRGTGELFF
TRBD2,TRBJ2-3,.,TRBV11-2,TGTGCCAGCAGCCCCCGACTAGCAGGAGATACGCAGTATTTT,CASSPRLAGDTQYF
.,TRBJ2-5,.,TRBV18,TGTGCCAGCTCACCACCAGAGCAAGAGACCCAGTACTTC,CASSPPEQETQYF
TRBD2,TRBJ2-1,.,TRBV29-1,TGCAGCTCGGGACTAGCGGGTCTCAATGAGCAGTTCTTC,CSSGLAGLNEQFF
.,TRBJ1-1,.,TRBV19,TGTGCCAGTAGTATCACTGGCGGGTACACTGAAGCTTTCTTT,CASSITGGYTEAFF
TRBD1,TRBJ1-2,.,TRBV29-1,TGCAGCGTTGAAGATGTAACAGGGGGTAAGGACTATGGCTACACCTTC,CSVEDVTGGKDYGYTF
TRBD2,TRBJ2-1,.,TRBV28,TGTGCCAGCAGTTTACCTAGTAGCGGGACTACCTACAATGAGCAGTTCTTC,CASSLPSSGTTYNEQFF
TRBD2,TRBJ2-7,.,TRBV27,TGTGCCAGCAGTTTCAGGACTAGTTACGAGCAGTACTTC,CASSFRTSYEQYF